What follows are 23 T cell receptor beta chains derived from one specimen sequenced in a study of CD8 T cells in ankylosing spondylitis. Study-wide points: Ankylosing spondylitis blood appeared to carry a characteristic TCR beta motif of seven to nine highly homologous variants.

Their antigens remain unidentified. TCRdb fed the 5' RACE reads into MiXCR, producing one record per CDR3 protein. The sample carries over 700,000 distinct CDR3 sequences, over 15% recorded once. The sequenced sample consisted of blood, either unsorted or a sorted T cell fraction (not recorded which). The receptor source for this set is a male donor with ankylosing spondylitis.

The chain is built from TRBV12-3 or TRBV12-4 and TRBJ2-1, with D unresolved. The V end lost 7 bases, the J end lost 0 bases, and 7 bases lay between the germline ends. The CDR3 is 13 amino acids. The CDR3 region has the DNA TGTGCCAGCAAGCGTAACTCCTACAATGAGCAGTTCTTC. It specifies CASKRNSYNEQFF.

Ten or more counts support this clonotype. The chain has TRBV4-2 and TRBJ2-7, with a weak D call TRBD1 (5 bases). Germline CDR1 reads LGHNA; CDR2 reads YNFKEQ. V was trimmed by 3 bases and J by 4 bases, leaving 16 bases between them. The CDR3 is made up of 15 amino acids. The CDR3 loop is CASSQADSSTYEQYF. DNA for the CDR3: TGTGCCAGCAGCCAGGCAGACAGTAGTACTTACGAGCAGTACTTC.

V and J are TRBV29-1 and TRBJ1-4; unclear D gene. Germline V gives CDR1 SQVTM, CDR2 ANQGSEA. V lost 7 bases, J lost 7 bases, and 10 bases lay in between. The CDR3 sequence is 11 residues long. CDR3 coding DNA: TGCAGCGCGGCGAAGGGTGAAAAACTGTTTTTT. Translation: CSAAKGEKLFF. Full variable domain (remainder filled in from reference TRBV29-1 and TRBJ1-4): SAVISQKPSRDICQRGTSLTIQCQVDSQVTMMFWYRQQPGQSLTLIATANQGSEATYESGFVIDKFPISRPNLTFSTLTVSNMSPEDSSIYLCSAAKGEKLFFGSGTQLSVL.

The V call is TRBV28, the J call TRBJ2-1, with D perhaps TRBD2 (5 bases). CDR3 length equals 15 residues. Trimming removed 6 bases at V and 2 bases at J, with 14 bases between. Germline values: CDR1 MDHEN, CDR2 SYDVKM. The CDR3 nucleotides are TGTGCCAGCAGCCTTCCCCCCGGGGCCTACAATGAGCAGTTCTTC. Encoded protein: CASSLPPGAYNEQFF.

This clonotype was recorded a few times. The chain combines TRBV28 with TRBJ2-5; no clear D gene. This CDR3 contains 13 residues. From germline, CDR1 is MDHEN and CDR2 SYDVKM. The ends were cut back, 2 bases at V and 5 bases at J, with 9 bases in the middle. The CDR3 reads CASSLPPKETQYF. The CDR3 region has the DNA TGTGCCAGCAGTTTACCCCCTAAGGAGACCCAGTACTTC.

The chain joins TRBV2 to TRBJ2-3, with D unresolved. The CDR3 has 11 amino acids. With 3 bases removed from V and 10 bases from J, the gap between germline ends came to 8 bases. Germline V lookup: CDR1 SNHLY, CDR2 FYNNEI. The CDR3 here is CASSDRSAQYF. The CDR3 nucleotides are TGTGCCAGCAGTGACCGAAGCGCGCAGTATTTT.

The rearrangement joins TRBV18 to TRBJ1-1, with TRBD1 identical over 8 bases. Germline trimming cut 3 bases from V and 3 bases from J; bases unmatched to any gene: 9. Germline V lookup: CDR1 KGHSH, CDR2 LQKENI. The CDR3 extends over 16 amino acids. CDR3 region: CASSPLGAGGHTEAFF. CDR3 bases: TGTGCCAGCTCACCCCTTGGGGCAGGGGGCCACACTGAAGCTTTCTTT.

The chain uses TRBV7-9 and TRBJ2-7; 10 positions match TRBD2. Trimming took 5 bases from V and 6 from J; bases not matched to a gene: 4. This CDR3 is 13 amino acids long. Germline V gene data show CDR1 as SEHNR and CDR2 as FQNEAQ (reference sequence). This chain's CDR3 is CASSPSGGAEQYF. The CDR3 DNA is TGTGCCAGCAGCCCTAGCGGGGGTGCCGAGCAGTACTTC. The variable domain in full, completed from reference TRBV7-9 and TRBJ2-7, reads DTGVSQNPRHKITKRGQNVTFRCDPISEHNRLYWYRQTLGQGPEFLTYFQNEAQLEKSRLLSDRFSAERPKGSFSTLEIQRTEQGDSAMYLCASSPSGGAEQYFGPGTRLTVT.

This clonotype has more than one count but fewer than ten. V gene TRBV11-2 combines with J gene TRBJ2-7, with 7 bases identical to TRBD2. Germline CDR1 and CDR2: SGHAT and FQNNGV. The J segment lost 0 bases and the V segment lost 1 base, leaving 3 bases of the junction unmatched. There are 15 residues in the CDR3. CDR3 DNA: TGTGCCAGCAGCTTAGGGGACTACCGCTCCTACGAGCAGTACTTC. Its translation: CASSLGDYRSYEQYF.

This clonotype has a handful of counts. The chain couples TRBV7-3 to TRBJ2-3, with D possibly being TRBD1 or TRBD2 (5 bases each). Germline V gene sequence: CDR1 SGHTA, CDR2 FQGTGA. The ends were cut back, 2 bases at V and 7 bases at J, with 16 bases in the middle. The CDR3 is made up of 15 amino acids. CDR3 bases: TGTGCCAGCAGCTTAGACCCCGGGGACGTGAATACGCAGTATTTT. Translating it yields CASSLDPGDVNTQYF.

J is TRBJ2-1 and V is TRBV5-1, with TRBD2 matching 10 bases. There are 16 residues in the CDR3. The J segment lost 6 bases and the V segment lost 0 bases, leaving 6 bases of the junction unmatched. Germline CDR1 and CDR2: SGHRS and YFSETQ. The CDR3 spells CASSLVASGSGNEQFF. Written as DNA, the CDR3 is TGCGCCAGCAGCTTGGTGGCTAGCGGGAGTGGCAATGAGCAGTTCTTC.

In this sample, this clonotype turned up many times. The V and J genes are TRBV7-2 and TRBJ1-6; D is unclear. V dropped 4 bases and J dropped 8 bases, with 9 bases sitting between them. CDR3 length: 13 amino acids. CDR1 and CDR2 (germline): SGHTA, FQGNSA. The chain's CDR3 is CASSSQIYSPLHF. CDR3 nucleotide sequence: TGTGCCAGCAGCTCCCAGATTTATTCACCCCTCCACTTT.

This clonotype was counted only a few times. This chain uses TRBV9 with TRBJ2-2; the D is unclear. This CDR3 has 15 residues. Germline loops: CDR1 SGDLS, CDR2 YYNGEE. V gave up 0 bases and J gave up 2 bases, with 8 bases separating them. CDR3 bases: TGTGCCAGCAGCGTAGCATCTGGAAACACCGGGGAGCTGTTTTTT. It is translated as CASSVASGNTGELFF.

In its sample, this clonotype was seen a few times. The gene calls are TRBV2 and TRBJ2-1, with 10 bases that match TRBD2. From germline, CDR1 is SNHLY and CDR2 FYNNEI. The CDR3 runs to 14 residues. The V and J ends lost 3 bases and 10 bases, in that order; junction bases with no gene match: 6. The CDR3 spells CASSDGLAGVEQFF. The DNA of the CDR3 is TGTGCCAGCAGTGACGGGCTAGCGGGGGTGGAGCAGTTCTTC.

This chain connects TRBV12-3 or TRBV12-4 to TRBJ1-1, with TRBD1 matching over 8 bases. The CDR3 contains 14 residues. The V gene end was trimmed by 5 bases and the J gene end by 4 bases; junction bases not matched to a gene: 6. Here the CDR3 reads CASSSGTGPTEAFF. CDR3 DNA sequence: TGTGCCAGCAGTAGCGGGACAGGTCCCACTGAAGCTTTCTTT.

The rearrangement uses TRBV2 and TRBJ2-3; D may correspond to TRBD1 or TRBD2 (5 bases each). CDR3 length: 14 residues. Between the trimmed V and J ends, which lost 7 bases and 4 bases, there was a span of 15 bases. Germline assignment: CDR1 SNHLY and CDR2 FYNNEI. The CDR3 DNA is TGTGCCAGCAACCGCGGTCGAGGGGCAGATACGCAGTATTTT. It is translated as CASNRGRGADTQYF.

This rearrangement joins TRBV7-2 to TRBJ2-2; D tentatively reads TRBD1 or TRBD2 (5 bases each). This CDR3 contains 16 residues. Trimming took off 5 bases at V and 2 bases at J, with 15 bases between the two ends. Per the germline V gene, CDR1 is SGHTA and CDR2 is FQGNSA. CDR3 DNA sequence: TGTGCCAGCAGCGGACCGGGACGGACAAACACCGGGGAGCTGTTTTTT. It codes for CASSGPGRTNTGELFF.

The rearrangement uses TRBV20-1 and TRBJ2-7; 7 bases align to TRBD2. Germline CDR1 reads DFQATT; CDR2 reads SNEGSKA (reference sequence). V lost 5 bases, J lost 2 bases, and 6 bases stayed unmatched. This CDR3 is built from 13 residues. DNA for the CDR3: TGCAGTGCTCCGCGGGAGAACCCCTACGAGCAGTACTTC. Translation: CSAPRENPYEQYF.

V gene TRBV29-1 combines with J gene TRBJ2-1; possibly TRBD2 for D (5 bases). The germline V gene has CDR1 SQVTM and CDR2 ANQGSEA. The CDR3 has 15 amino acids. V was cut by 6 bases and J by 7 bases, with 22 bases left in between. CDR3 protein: CSVGITNTDGNEQFF. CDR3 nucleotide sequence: TGCAGCGTCGGGATAACAAACACCGACGGGAATGAGCAGTTCTTC.

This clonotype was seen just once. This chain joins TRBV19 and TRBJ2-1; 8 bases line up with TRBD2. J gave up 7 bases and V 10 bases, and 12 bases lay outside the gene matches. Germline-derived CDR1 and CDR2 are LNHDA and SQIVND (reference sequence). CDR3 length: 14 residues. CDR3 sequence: CATSGSTTGNEQFF. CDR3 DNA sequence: TGTGCCACAAGCGGGAGTACTACAGGGAATGAGCAGTTCTTC.

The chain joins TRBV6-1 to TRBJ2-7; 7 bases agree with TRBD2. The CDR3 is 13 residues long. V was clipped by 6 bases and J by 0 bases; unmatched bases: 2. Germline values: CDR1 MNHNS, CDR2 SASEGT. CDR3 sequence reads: CASRERGSYEQYF. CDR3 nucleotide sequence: TGTGCCAGCAGGGAGCGGGGCTCCTACGAGCAGTACTTC.

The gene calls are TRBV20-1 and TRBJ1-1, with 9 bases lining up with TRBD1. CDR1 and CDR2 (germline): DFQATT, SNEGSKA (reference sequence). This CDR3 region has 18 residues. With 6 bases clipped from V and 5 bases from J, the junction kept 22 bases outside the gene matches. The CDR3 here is CSARPRTQYRGRMTEAFF. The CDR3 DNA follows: TGCAGTGCCAGACCCCGCACTCAATACAGGGGGCGTATGACTGAAGCTTTCTTT.

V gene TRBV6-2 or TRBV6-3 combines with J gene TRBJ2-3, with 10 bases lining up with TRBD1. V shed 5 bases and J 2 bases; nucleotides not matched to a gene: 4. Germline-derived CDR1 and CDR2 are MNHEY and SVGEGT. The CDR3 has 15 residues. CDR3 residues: CASSETGGYTDTQYF. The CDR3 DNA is TGTGCCAGCAGTGAGACAGGGGGCTACACAGATACGCAGTATTTT.